The 3 T cell receptor beta chains below all came from one sample that was sequenced in a study of cytomegalovirus exposure and HLA in healthy donors. The PCR used 60 Vbeta and 13 Jbeta primers. Assay used: immunoSEQ multiplex PCR; TCRdb lists only in-frame clones, some missing. The sample lists approximately 170,000 clones, roughly 84% occurring once. The sequencing sample was made of PBMCs. The origin of the receptors is a young man in good health and CMV-seropositive.

About this clone itself: In the same sample, other DNA sequences code for this CDR3. This chain connects TRBV27 to TRBJ1-2, with D perhaps matching TRBD1 (5 bases). There are 13 residues in the CDR3. Trimming removed 6 bases at V and 7 bases at J, with 15 bases between. The germline gives CDR1 MNHEY, CDR2 SMNVEV (reference sequence). The CDR3: CASSLSQGSGYTF. The CDR3, as DNA: TGTGCCAGCAGCTTAAGTCAGGGAAGTGGCTACACCTTC.

The DNA for the CDR3 is TGCGCCAGCAGCCAAGGCCCTATTCCCTACAATGAGCAGTTCTTC. Translated, it gives CASSQGPIPYNEQFF. This chain links TRBV4-1 with TRBJ2-1; D not certain. V gave up 1 base and J gave up 2 bases, with 9 bases separating them. Germline V gene sequence: CDR1 MGHRA, CDR2 YSYEKL. The CDR3 runs 15 residues.

J is TRBJ2-3 and V is TRBV19; the D gene is possibly TRBD1 (7 bases). CDR1 and CDR2 (germline): LNHDA, SQIVND (reference sequence). CDR3 length equals 16 residues. Trimming shortened V by 3 bases and J by 8 bases, and 21 bases separated the two germline ends. CDR3 nucleotide sequence: TGTGCCAGTAGTATTGGACAGGATCGGTTCGGGGGTACGCAGTATTTT. Amino acid sequence: CASSIGQDRFGGTQYF.